This paragraph covers one T cell receptor beta chain sequence. No antigen is known for it. It has no much larger one-base neighbor in the sample; base qualities were not kept. The method behind the library was the immunoSEQ multiplex PCR assay. About 10^5 TCR templates per sample were assayed by the deep sequencing platform. Genomic DNA extracted from sorted T cells was used for TCRbeta CDR3 sequencing. On the study's bioinformatics: The R programming language was used for clonal analysis of the TCRbeta CDR3 data. Alloreactive CD4+ and CD8+ clones were identified by comparing unstimulated samples to CFSE-low samples taken after the reaction. Regulatory or non-regulatory origin of alloreactive CD4+ clones was assigned by matching sequences to the sorted unstimulated Treg and non-Treg repertoires. Not all clones reach the TCRdb copy of this immuneACCESS table, which keeps in-frame sequences only. Checked studies attribute under half of the gap to unresolved V genes and leave the rest unexplained. The V and J calls and the clone size are those of that table, but D and trimming were determined from the DNA. Across this sample there are 95,000 to 100,000 clones, with around 90% seen only once. Around 12% of the sample is held by the ten biggest clonotypes.

The data derive from a study of siplizumab effects on memory and regulatory T cells (dated 2019 in TCRdb). As for the study more broadly: The study looked at the effect of siplizumab, an anti-CD2 antibody, on alloreactive T-cell subsets in allogeneic mixed lymphocyte reactions made from human PBMCs. The study at large found these results: Whether proliferating Tregs from siplizumab cultures actually had suppressive function was not functionally confirmed. About 75-97% of proliferating CD4+ or CD8+ clones could not be given a naive or memory phenotype. Unstimulated naive T cells appeared to be more diverse than memory T cells, and naive cells seemed to make a substantial contribution to the alloresponse. The cumulative frequency of alloreactive sequences traceable to unstimulated CD4+ memory T cells was significantly reduced by siplizumab. Because sequences below about 10^-5 frequency were poorly captured, only a minor fraction of alloreactive clones could be mapped to unstimulated subsets. Among mappable alloreactive CD4+ clones, an average Treg-derived fraction of about 69% was observed with siplizumab, compared with approximately 30% in control reactions.

The CDR3 has 13 amino acids, counting the end cysteine and phenylalanine. Only the CDR3 DNA is retained, 39 bases long and in frame from the first base. V lost 2 bases and J lost 2 bases; the stretch between them is 7 bases long. CDR1 SGHRS and CDR2 YFSETQ were looked up in the germline V gene. TCRbeta CDR3 sequencing was performed on sorted unstimulated T cells and on proliferating T cells recovered from mixed lymphocyte reactions. Fresh whole blood from over 8 HLA-typed healthy donors was used to isolate PBMCs. To map where alloreactive clones came from, unstimulated CD4+ non-regulatory T cells were FACS-sorted.

The receptor's source is a human donor in good health. The sequence links TRBV5-1 to TRBJ2-5; no D segment can be confidently identified. Input material: non-Treg CD4+ T cells sorted from blood. This specimen's cell subset or site label, per the study, means: FACS-sorted unstimulated CD4+ non-regulatory T cells. CDR3 region: CASSFPEQETQYF. At the DNA level, the sequence is TGCGCCAGCAGCTTCCCAGAACAAGAGACCCAGTACTTC.